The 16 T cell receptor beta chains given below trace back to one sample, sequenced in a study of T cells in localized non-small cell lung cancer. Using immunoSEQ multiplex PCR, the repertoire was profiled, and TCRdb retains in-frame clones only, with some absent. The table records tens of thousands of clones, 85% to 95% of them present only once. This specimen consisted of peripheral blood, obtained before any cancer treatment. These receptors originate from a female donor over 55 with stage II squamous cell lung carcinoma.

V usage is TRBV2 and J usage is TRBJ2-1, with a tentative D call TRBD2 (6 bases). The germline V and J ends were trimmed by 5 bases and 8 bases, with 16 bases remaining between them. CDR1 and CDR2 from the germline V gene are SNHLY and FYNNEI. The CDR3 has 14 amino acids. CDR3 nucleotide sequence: TGTGCCAGCAGTCTTTCGACTAGTGTCGATGAGCAGTTCTTC. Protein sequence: CASSLSTSVDEQFF.

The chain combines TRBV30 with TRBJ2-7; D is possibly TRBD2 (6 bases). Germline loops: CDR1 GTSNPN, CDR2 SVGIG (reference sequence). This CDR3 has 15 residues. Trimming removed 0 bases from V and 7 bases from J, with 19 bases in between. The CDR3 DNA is TGTGCCTGGAGTGTACCGGGAGCCCAATTTTTGGAGCAGTACTTC. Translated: CAWSVPGAQFLEQYF.

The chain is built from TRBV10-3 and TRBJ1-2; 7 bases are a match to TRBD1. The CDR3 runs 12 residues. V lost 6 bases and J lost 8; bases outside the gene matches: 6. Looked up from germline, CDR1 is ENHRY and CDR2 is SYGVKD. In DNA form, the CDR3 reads TGTGCCATCAGCCCGACAGGGAACGGCTACACCTTC. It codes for CAISPTGNGYTF.

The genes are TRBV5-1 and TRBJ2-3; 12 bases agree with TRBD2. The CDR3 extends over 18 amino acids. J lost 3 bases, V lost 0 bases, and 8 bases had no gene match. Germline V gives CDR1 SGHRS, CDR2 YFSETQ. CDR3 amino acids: CASSLALAGGPATDTQYF. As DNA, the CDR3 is TGCGCCAGCAGCTTGGCCCTAGCGGGAGGGCCGGCTACAGATACGCAGTATTTT.

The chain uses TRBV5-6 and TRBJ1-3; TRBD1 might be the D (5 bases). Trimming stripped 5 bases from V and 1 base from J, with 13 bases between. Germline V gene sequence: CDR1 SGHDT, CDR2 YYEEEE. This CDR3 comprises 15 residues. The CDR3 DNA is TGTGCCAGCAGGACCGGGACGGGGTCTGGAAACACCATATATTTT. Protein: CASRTGTGSGNTIYF.

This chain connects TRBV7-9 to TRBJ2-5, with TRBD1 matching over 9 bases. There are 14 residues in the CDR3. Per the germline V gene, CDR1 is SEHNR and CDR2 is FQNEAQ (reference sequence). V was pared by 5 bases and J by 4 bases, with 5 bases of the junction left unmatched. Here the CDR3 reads CASSLLTGGETQYF. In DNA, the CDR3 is TGTGCCAGCAGCCTATTGACAGGGGGAGAGACCCAGTACTTC.

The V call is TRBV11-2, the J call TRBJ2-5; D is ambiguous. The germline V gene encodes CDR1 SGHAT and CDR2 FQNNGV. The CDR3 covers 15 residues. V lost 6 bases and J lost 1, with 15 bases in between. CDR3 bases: TGTGCCAGCAGTCCAGGAAGTTGGTCCCAAGAGACCCAGTACTTC. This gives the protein CASSPGSWSQETQYF.

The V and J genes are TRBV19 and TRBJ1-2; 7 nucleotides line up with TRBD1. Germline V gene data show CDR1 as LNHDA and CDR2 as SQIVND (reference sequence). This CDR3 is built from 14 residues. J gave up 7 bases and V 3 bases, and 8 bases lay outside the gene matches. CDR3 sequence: CASSIDRVAGGYTF. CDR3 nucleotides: TGTGCCAGTAGTATCGACAGGGTGGCTGGTGGCTACACCTTC.

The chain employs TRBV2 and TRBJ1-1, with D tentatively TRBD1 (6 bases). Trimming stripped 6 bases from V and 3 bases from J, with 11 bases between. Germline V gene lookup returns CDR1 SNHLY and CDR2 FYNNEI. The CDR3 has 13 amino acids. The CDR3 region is CASRPRGDTEAFF. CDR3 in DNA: TGTGCCAGCAGACCCAGGGGAGACACTGAAGCTTTCTTT.

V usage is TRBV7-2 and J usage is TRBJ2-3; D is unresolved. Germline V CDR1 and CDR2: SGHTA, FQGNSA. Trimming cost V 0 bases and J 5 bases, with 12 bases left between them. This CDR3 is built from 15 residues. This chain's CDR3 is CASSLADGRGDTQYF. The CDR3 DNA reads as TGTGCCAGCAGCTTAGCGGATGGTCGCGGAGATACGCAGTATTTT. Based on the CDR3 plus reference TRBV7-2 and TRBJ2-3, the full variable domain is GAGVSQSPSNKVTEKGKDVELRCDPISGHTALYWYRQSLGQGLEFLIYFQGNSAPDKSGLPSDRFSAERTGGSVSTLTIQRTQQEDSAVYLCASSLADGRGDTQYFGPGTRLTVL.

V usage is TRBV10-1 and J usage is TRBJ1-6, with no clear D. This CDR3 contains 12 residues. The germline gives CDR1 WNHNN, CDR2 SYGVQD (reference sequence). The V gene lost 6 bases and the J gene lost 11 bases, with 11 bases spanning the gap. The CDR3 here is CASSSTGTPLHF. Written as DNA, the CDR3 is TGCGCCAGCAGCTCGACTGGGACACCCCTCCACTTT.

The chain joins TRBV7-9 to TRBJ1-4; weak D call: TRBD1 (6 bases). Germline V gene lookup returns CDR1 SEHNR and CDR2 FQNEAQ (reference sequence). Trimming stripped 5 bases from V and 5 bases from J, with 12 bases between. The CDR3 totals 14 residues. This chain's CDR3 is CASSPRDNNEKLFF. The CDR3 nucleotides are TGTGCCAGCAGCCCCCGGGACAACAATGAAAAACTGTTTTTT.

In DNA, the CDR3 is TGTGCCAGTCGAAGTAATGAGCAGTTCTTC. Translation gives CASRSNEQFF. The V gene is TRBV6-6, the J gene TRBJ2-1, with D unclear. V lost 9 bases to trimming and J lost 7 bases, with 7 bases between them. Germline-derived CDR1 and CDR2 are MNHNY and SVGAGI (reference sequence). CDR3 length equals 10 residues.

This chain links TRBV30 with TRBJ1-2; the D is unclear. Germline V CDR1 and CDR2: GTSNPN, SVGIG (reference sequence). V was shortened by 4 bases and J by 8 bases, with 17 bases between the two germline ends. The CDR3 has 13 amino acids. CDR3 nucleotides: TGTGCCTGGAACCCCGTTAGGGCGGGCGGCTACACCTTC. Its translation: CAWNPVRAGGYTF. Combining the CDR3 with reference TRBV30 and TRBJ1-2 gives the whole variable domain SQTIHQWPATLVQPVGSPLSLECTVEGTSNPNLYWYRQAAGRGLQLLFYSVGIGQISSEVPQNLSASRPQDRQFILSSKKLLLSDSGFYLCAWNPVRAGGYTFGSGTRLTVV.

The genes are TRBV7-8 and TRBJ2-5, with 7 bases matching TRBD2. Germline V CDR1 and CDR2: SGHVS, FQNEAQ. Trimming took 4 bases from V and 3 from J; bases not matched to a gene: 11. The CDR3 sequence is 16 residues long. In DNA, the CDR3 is TGTGCCAGCAGCTGGAGGACTAGGTCCGGGAAAGAGACCCAGTACTTC. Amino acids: CASSWRTRSGKETQYF.

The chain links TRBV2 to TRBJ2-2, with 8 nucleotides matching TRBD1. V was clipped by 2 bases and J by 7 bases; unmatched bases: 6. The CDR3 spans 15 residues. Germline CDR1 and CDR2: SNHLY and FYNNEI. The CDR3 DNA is TGTGCCAGCAGTGAAAGGGACAGGTCTGGCGGGGAGCTGTTTTTT. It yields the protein CASSERDRSGGELFF.